The rows below give T cell receptor beta chains drawn from one sample of a study of cytomegalovirus exposure and HLA in healthy donors. The method was immunoSEQ multiplex PCR; TCRdb's version includes in-frame clones alone and lacks a portion of them. The profile shows roughly 120,000 clones, approximately 68% of them singletons. Sequencing was performed on PBMCs. The receptors were gathered from a man aged 25-45 years in good health and CMV-seropositive. CDR3s include the opening cysteine and the closing phenylalanine or tryptophan. The D gene is left open where the match is weak. A row's size may be missing; if present it is once, few, many or a size class.

d_call	j_call	clone_size	v_call	cdr3_aa
.	TRBJ1-2	.	TRBV6-6	CASSYSWAGGGYTF
TRBD2	TRBJ2-7	.	TRBV5-1	CASSPAYGLGTSGEQYF
.	TRBJ1-5	.	TRBV6-6	CASTEVRGSNQPQHF
.	TRBJ2-3	.	TRBV7-9	CASSLLAGQRTDTQYF
.	TRBJ2-5	.	TRBV29-1	CSVVGLQETQYF
TRBD2	TRBJ2-7	.	TRBV4-3	CASSSQAGARYEQYF
.	TRBJ1-4	few	TRBV21-1	CASSSEAAWFF
.	TRBJ2-1	few	TRBV9	CASSVGGNSYNEQFF
TRBD1	TRBJ1-5	.	TRBV7-2	CASSLRAGGDQPQHF
.	TRBJ2-1	.	TRBV4-3	CASSQEVPSASYNEQFF
TRBD1	TRBJ1-1	.	TRBV6-5	CASGQGAVLEAFF
.	TRBJ2-1	.	TRBV21-1	CASNSRRTSGRPPHNNEQFF
TRBD1	TRBJ2-7	.	TRBV29-1	CSVFGTGPGYEQYF
TRBD1	TRBJ1-6	few	TRBV6-5	CASSYRTGRNSPLHF
.	TRBJ2-7	few	TRBV5-1	CAISMGKEAYEQYF
TRBD2	TRBJ2-1	.	TRBV4-3	CASSQRLAGNFHEQFF
.	TRBJ1-4	.	TRBV5-3	CARSQSNGGSEKLFF
.	TRBJ1-1	.	TRBV7-3	CASSPQAGVSVAFF
TRBD2	TRBJ2-2	.	TRBV6-4	CASSDSTSGGGELFF
.	TRBJ1-4	few	TRBV6-5	CASSSTNEKLFF
TRBD2	TRBJ2-4	.	TRBV18	CASSLNGRSNIQYF
TRBD1	TRBJ2-7	.	TRBV7-2	CASRRTGTSYEQYF
.	TRBJ2-3	.	TRBV28	CASRAPGSPTDTQYF
TRBD2	TRBJ2-5	.	TRBV5-4	CASSPIVNTGTTVGTQYF
TRBD2	TRBJ2-5	few	TRBV28	CASRLAGEAETQYF
.	TRBJ2-7	.	TRBV30	CAWSQDRESYEQYF
.	TRBJ2-7	.	TRBV5-1	CASSLDTGWEQYF
.	TRBJ1-5	.	TRBV18	CASSPQGGNQPQHF